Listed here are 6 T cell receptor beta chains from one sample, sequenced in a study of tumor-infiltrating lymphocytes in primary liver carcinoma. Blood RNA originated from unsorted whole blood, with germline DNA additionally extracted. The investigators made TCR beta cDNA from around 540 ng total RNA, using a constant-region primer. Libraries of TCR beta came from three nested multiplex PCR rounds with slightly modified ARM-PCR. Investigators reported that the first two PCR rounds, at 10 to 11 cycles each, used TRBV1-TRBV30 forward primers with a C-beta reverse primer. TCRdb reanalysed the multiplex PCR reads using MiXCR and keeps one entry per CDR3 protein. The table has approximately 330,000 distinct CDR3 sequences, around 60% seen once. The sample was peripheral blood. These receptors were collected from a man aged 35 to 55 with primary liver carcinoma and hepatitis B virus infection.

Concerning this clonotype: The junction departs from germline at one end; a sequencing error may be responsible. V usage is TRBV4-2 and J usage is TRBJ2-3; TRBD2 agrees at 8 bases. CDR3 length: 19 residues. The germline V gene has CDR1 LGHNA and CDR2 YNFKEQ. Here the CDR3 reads CASSQVLSFAGTRTGTQYF. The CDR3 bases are TGTGCCAGCAGCCAAGTGCTAAGCTTCGCCGGGACTAGAACAGGTACGCAGTATTTT.

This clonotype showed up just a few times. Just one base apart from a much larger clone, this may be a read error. For the CDR3, the DNA is TGTGCCAGCAGTGTTAGCGGGAGAGGCCCTTGGTTCTTC. Protein: CASSVSGRGPWFF. V and J are TRBV6-1 and TRBJ2-1; 9 bases are shared with TRBD2. The CDR3 covers 13 residues. CDR1 and CDR2 (germline): MNHNS, SASEGT. The V and J ends lost 4 bases and 15 bases, in that order; junction bases with no gene match: 10.

In nucleotides, the CDR3 is TGTGCCAGCAGCCCCGGGACAGGGGGCAACTACAAGCAGTACTTC. Protein: CASSPGTGGNYKQYF. V usage is TRBV11-3 and J usage is TRBJ2-5, with 12 bases aligning to TRBD1. V dropped 5 bases and J dropped 11; count of bases not matched to a gene: 12. The CDR3 has 15 residues. Germline V lookup: CDR1 SGHNT, CDR2 YENEEA.

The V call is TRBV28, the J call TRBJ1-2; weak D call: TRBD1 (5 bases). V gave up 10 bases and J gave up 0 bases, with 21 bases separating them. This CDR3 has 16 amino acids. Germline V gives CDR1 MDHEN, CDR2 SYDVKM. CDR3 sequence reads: CANRSGGGRANYGYTF. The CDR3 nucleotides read TGTGCCAACCGATCGGGGGGGGGTAGAGCTAACTATGGCTACACCTTC.

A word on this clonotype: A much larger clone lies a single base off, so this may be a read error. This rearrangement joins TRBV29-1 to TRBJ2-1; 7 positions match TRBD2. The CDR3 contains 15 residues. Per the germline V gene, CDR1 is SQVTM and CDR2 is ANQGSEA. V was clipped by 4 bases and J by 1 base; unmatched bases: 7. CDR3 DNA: TGCAGCGTTGGACTAGTGGGAGGGTCCTACAATGAGCAGTTCTTC. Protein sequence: CSVGLVGGSYNEQFF.

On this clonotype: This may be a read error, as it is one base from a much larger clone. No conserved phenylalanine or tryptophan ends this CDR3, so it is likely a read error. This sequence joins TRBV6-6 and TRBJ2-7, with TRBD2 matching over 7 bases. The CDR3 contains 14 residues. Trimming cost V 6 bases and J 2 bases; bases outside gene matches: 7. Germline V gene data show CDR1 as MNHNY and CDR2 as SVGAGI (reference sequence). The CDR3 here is CASRRELATYEQYS. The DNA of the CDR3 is TGTGCCAGCAGGAGAGAACTAGCGACCTACGAGCAGTACTCC.